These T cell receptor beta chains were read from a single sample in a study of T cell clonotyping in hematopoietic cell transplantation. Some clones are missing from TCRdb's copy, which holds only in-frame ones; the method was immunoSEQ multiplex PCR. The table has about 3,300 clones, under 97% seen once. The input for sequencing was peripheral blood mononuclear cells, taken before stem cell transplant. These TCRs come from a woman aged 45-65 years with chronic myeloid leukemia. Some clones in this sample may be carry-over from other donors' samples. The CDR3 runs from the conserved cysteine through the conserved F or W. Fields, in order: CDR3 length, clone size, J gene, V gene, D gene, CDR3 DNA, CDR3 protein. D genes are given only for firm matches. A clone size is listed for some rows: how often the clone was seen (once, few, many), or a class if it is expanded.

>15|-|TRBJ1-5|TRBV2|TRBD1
TGTGCCAGCAGAACCGGGACAGGGGGCAATCAGCCCCAGCATTTT
CASRTGTGGNQPQHF
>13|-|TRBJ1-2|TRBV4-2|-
TGTGCCAGCAGCCAAGACCCGAAGGATGGCTACACCTTC
CASSQDPKDGYTF
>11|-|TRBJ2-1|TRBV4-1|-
TGCGCCAGCAAATCTTACAATGAGCAGTTCTTC
CASKSYNEQFF
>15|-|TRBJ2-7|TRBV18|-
TGTGCCAGCTCACCAATAAGGGGCAGGTCCTACGAGCAGTACTTC
CASSPIRGRSYEQYF
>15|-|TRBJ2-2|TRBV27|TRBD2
TGTGCCAGCAGCCCGGGGGGAATCCCCACCGGGGAGCTGTTTTTT
CASSPGGIPTGELFF
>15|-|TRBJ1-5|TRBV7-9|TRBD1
TGTGCCAGCAGCGCGACAGGGAACCCCAATCAGCCCCAGCATTTT
CASSATGNPNQPQHF
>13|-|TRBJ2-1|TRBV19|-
TGTGCCAGTAGATTGAGGGAGGTCAATGAGCAGTTCTTC
CASRLREVNEQFF
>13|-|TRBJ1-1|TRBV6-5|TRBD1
TGTGCCAGCAGTAAACAGGGGTCCACTGAAGCTTTCTTT
CASSKQGSTEAFF
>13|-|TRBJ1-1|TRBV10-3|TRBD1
TGTGCCATCAGGGGACAGGGATCTAATGAAGCTTTCTTT
CAIRGQGSNEAFF
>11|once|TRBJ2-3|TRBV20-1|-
TGCAGCCTGAGAGTCTCAGATACGCAGTATTTT
CSLRVSDTQYF
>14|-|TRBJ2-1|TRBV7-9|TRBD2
TGTGCCAGCAGCTTCGGGACTAGCGACAATGAGCAGTTCTTC
CASSFGTSDNEQFF
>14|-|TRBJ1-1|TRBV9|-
TGTGCCAGCAGCACCGGACAAGGGTACACTGAAGCTTTCTTT
CASSTGQGYTEAFF
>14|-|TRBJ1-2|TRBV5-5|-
TGTGCCAGCAGCTTGGGCAGGGGTCTAGGTGGCTACACCTTC
CASSLGRGLGGYTF
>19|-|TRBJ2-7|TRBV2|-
TGTGCCAGCAGTGACACTCTACCCGCCGGGCTAGCCTCCTCCTACGAGCAGTACTTC
CASSDTLPAGLASSYEQYF
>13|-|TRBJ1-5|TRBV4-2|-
TGTGCCAGCAGCCAAGACCGTAATCAGCCCCAGCATTTT
CASSQDRNQPQHF
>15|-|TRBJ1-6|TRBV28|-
TGTGCCAGCAGCTTACGGAAGGGGGGGAATTCACCCCTCCACTTT
CASSLRKGGNSPLHF
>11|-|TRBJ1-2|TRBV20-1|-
TGCAGTGCAGGAGGGGACTATGGCTACACCTTC
CSAGGDYGYTF
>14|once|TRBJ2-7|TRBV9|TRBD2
TGTGCCAGCAGAGTGGGGGGGAGCTCCTACGAGCAGTACTTC
CASRVGGSSYEQYF
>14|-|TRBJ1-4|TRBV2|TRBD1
TGTGCCAGCTCTGACAGGGTTGCTAATGAAAAACTGTTTTTT
CASSDRVANEKLFF
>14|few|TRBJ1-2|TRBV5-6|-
TGTGCCAGCAGCTTACCGGGGGGAGACTATGGCTACACCTTC
CASSLPGGDYGYTF
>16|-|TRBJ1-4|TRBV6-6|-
TGTGCCAGCAGTTCTAACCCAGGGGTTGGAGAAGAAAAACTGTTTTTT
CASSSNPGVGEEKLFF
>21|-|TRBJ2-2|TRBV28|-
TGTGCCAGCAGTTTATCACAGGCGGACCCCGGACTCATACTAAACACCGGGGAGCTGTTTTTT
CASSLSQADPGLILNTGELFF
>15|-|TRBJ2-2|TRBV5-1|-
TGCGCCAGCAGTCCTAGCGCCGCGAACACCGGGGAGCTGTTTTTT
CASSPSAANTGELFF
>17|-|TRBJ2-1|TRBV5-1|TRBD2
TGCGCCAGCAGCCCCGGCGGGGCTAGCGGGAACTACAATGAGCAGTTCTTC
CASSPGGASGNYNEQFF
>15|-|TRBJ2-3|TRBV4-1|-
TGCGCCAGCAGCCAAGATGGTCAGGTGGGAAATACGCAGTATTTT
CASSQDGQVGNTQYF
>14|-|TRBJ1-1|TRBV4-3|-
TGCGCCAGCAGCCACCTCGACAGGAACACTGAAGCTTTCTTT
CASSHLDRNTEAFF
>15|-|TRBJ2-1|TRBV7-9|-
TGTGCCAGCAGCCACGGGACAATCTCATACAATGAGCAGTTCTTC
CASSHGTISYNEQFF
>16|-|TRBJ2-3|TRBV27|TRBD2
TGTGCCAGCAGTCCCCGACTAGCGGGGAGTACAGATACGCAGTATTTT
CASSPRLAGSTDTQYF
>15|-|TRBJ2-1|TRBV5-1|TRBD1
TGCGCCAGCAGCTTGACAGGGGAAGGGCACAATGAGCAGTTCTTC
CASSLTGEGHNEQFF
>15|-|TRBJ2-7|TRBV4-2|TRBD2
TGTGCCAGCAGCCCTCTGGCGGGGGATGGCTACGAGCAGTACTTC
CASSPLAGDGYEQYF
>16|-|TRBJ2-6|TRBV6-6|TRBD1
TGTGCCAGCACAGGACAGGGGGCTACCGGGGCCAACGTCCTGACTTTC
CASTGQGATGANVLTF
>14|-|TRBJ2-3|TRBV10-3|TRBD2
TGTGCCGTAGTAGCGGGGGGAGACACAGATACGCAGTATTTT
CAVVAGGDTDTQYF
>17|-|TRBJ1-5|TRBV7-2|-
TGTGCCAGCAGCTCAGTTTTGAAAGGGAAATTGGGTCAGCCCCAGCATTTT
CASSSVLKGKLGQPQHF
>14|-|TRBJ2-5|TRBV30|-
TGTGCCTGGAGTGTTGGGGTGGACCAAGAGACCCAGTACTTC
CAWSVGVDQETQYF
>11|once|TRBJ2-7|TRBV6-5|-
TGTGCCGCAACACGGGGAAACGAGCAGTACTTC
CAATRGNEQYF
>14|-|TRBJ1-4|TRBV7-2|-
TGTGCCAGCAGCGTGGAGGGGGTCGGGGAAAAACTGTTTTTT
CASSVEGVGEKLFF
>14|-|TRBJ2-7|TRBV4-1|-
TGCGCCAGCAGCCAACAACAGGGTCCCGACGAGCAGTACTTC
CASSQQQGPDEQYF
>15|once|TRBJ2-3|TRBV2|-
TGTGCCAGCAGGCGAGGGCCCGGCGGGACAGATACGCAGTATTTT
CASRRGPGGTDTQYF
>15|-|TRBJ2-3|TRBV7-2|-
TGTGCCAGCAGCTTCCGGGACCCAAACACAGATACGCAGTATTTT
CASSFRDPNTDTQYF
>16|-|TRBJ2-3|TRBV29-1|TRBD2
TGCAGCGTTCCCTTTGCGCCCCTAGCGGGCACAGATACGCAGTATTTT
CSVPFAPLAGTDTQYF
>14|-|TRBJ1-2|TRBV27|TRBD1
TGTGCCAGCAGTTCGCTCACAGGGGGCTATGGCTACACCTTC
CASSSLTGGYGYTF
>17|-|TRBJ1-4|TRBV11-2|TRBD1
TGTGCCAGCAGCCACGCCCTCGGACAGGGAGAGAATGAAAAACTGTTTTTT
CASSHALGQGENEKLFF
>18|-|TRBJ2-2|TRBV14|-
TGTGCCAGCAGCCAAGATCGAACCCGGGGACGGCACACCGGGGAGCTGTTTTTT
CASSQDRTRGRHTGELFF
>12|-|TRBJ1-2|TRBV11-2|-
TGTGCCAGCAGCTTCGCGTCCTATGGCTACACCTTC
CASSFASYGYTF
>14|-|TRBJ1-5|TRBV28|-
TGTGCCAGCCGGGGAGCATATAGCAATCAGCCCCAGCATTTT
CASRGAYSNQPQHF
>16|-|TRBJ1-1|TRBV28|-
TGTGCCAGCAGTCCCTCGGGCCCCCGGGGAGCTTGGGAAGCTTTCTTT
CASSPSGPRGAWEAFF
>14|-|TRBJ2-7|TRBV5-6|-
TGTGCCAGCAGCCTCGGGGGACACTCCTACGAGCAGTACTTC
CASSLGGHSYEQYF
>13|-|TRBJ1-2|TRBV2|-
TGTGCCAGCAGTGTTCCAGGGAACTATGGCTACACCTTC
CASSVPGNYGYTF
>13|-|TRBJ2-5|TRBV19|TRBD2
TGTGCCAGTAGTATACTAGCGGGAGAGACCCAGTACTTC
CASSILAGETQYF
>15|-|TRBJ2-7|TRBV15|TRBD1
TGTGCCACCAGCATGTCGACAGGGGGGGCCTACGAGCAGTACTTC
CATSMSTGGAYEQYF
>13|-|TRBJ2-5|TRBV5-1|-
TGCGCCAGCAGCTCGGGCAGGCGGGAGACCCAGTACTTC
CASSSGRRETQYF
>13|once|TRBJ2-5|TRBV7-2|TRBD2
TGTGCCAGCAGCCGGGGGGGCGAGGAGACCCAGTACTTC
CASSRGGEETQYF
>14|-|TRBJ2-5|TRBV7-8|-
TGTGCCAGCAGCCCGGACGGGATATGGGAGACCCAGTACTTC
CASSPDGIWETQYF
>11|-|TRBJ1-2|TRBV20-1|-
TGCAGTGCTAGTGCAGTGAGGAGCTACACCTTC
CSASAVRSYTF
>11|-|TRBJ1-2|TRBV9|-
TGTGCCAGCAAGGGGGTGATTGGCTACACCTTC
CASKGVIGYTF
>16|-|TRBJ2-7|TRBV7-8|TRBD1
TGTGCCAGCATCCCTAGTCCGGGACAGGGGACATACGAGCAGTACTTC
CASIPSPGQGTYEQYF
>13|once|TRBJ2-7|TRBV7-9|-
TGTGCCAGCAGCCCCCAGGGGCCCGGGGAGCAGTACTTC
CASSPQGPGEQYF
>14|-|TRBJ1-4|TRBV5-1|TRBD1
TGCGCCAGCAGTCCAGGGGACAGTAATGAAAAACTGTTTTTT
CASSPGDSNEKLFF
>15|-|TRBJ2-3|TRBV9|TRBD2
TGTGCCAGCAGCTGGGACTATTGGAGCACAGATACGCAGTATTTT
CASSWDYWSTDTQYF